The rows below give T cell receptor beta chains drawn from one sample of a study of T cell responses to AZD1222 COVID-19 vaccine. TCRdb's copy holds only in-frame clones and misses some; the assay was immunoSEQ multiplex PCR. Of some 56,000 clones listed, roughly nine tenths are singletons. Specimen: peripheral blood, collected 28 days after the second AZD1222 dose. The receptor source for this set is an adult who received the AZD1222 COVID-19 vaccine. Both conserved end residues are part of each CDR3.

V	J	CDR3
TRBV7-8	TRBJ2-7	CASSLAVSYEQYF
TRBV6-2/TRBV6-3	TRBJ2-3	CASSLRPRTRLSTDTQYF
TRBV28	TRBJ1-6	CASRQGSSYNSPLHF
TRBV19	TRBJ1-3	CASSTGQGAKYGNTIYF
TRBV18	TRBJ2-5	CASSPPRPVDQETQYF
TRBV28	TRBJ2-7	CASSLSRGLYEQYF
TRBV24-1	TRBJ2-1	CATSDKYNEQFF
TRBV7-7	TRBJ2-2	CASSMGRAIGELFF
TRBV11-3	TRBJ2-1	CASSFTGYNEQFF
TRBV29-1	TRBJ2-1	CSVEDRRGSYNEQFF
TRBV6-5	TRBJ2-2	CASIIGANTGELFF
TRBV19	TRBJ2-1	CASSIIVPGLLFHDEQFF
TRBV6-5	TRBJ2-5	CASSYNPVKETQYF
TRBV19	TRBJ1-2	CASISDTTYGYTF
TRBV5-1	TRBJ2-7	CASSSGLAGHYEQYF
TRBV12-5	TRBJ2-1	CASGINRAEQFF
TRBV5-5	TRBJ2-7	CASSLAFGSSYEQYF
TRBV12-5	TRBJ2-1	CASGFPRVAGATNEQFF
TRBV3-1/TRBV3-2	TRBJ1-4	CASSRFSNEKLFF
TRBV7-9	TRBJ2-7	CASTASGGHSYEQYF
TRBV7-2	TRBJ1-5	CASSLARGGFNQPQHF
TRBV12-5	TRBJ1-5	CASVWGQINQPQHF
TRBV7-2	TRBJ2-3	CASSDGLQGDTQYF
TRBV2	TRBJ1-6	CASSASGFSNSPLHF
TRBV2	TRBJ2-6	CASRGNSGANVLTF
TRBV19	TRBJ1-1	CASSININTEAFF
TRBV19	TRBJ1-2	CASSMTGVFDYGYTF
TRBV5-6	TRBJ1-6	CASRPRTWLGSPLHF
TRBV5-4	TRBJ1-1	CASSLPSRETEAFF
TRBV4-2	TRBJ2-3	CASSQDRLSTDTQYF
TRBV5-1	TRBJ1-3	CASRLGVSGNTIYF
TRBV29-1	TRBJ2-5	CSVKRGTFQETQYF
TRBV6-2/TRBV6-3	TRBJ1-3	CASSPEGGTSSGNTIYF
TRBV11-2	TRBJ2-1	CASSQTSGNSNEQFF
TRBV9	TRBJ2-3	CASSSGGTDTQYF
TRBV18	TRBJ1-2	CASSLGGEQESLF
TRBV9	TRBJ2-3	CASSARTDTQYF